Each of the 17 T cell receptor beta chains below was sequenced from the same sample in a study of T cell clonotyping in hematopoietic cell transplantation. The time point denotes: recipient sample about 28 days before transplant, after cytoreduction. This table comes from immunoSEQ multiplex PCR, and its TCRdb copy is limited to in-frame clones, with some not included. The sample consists of tens of thousands of clones, 85% to 95% of them appearing once. This sample comprised peripheral blood mononuclear cells, obtained before stem cell transplant. These receptors were obtained from a man aged 50 to 60 with acute myeloid leukemia. Some clones in this sample may be carry-over from other donors' samples.

The chain recombines TRBV14 with TRBJ1-2; D might be TRBD1 (5 bases). In germline, CDR1 is SGHDN, CDR2 FVKESK. This CDR3 is 12 amino acids long. The V gene lost 1 base and the J gene lost 13 bases, with 13 bases spanning the gap. Here the CDR3 DNA reads TGTGCCAGCAGCCAAGGCCGGCAGGGCCTCACCTTC. It codes for CASSQGRQGLTF. Supplemented by reference TRBV14 and TRBJ1-2, the full variable domain reads EAGVTQFPSHSVIEKGQTVTLRCDPISGHDNLYWYRRVMGKEIKFLLHFVKESKQDESGMPNNRFLAERTGGTYSTLKVQPAELEDSGVYFCASSQGRQGLTFGSGTRLTVV.

The rearrangement joins TRBV6-5 to TRBJ1-1; 9 positions agree with TRBD1. CDR1 and CDR2 (germline): MNHEY, SVGAGI. The V segment lost 4 bases and the J segment 4 bases; nucleotides outside the gene matches: 10. The CDR3 has 16 amino acids. CDR3 sequence reads: CASSSRRGQGPTEAFF. CDR3 DNA: TGTGCCAGCAGTTCCAGGCGGGGACAGGGACCCACTGAAGCTTTCTTT.

This clone was recorded only once. The chain joins TRBV6-5 to TRBJ2-7, with no clear D. V dropped 2 bases and J dropped 7 bases, with 9 bases sitting between them. The CDR3 covers 12 residues. Germline CDR1 reads MNHEY; CDR2 reads SVGAGI. The CDR3, as DNA: TGTGCCAGCAGTTACGGGTGGGGTGAGCAGTACTTC. Protein product: CASSYGWGEQYF.

The genes are TRBV9 and TRBJ2-1, with TRBD2 matching 8 bases. This CDR3 has 16 residues. Looked up from germline, CDR1 is SGDLS and CDR2 is YYNGEE. J lost 0 bases, V lost 4 bases, and 6 bases had no gene match. The CDR3 sequence: CASSSRAGGSYNEQFF. In nucleotides, the CDR3 is TGTGCCAGCAGCTCCCGGGCGGGAGGCTCCTACAATGAGCAGTTCTTC.

The chain employs TRBV2 and TRBJ1-1; D is possibly TRBD1 (6 bases). The V end lost 6 bases, the J end lost 4 bases, and 12 bases lay between the germline ends. CDR1 SNHLY and CDR2 FYNNEI come from the germline V gene. The CDR3 sequence is 13 residues long. CDR3 in amino acids: CASRGDTGTEAFF. For the CDR3, the DNA is TGTGCCAGCAGGGGGGACACTGGCACTGAAGCTTTCTTT.

The chain combines TRBV29-1 with TRBJ1-2; maybe TRBD1 (6 bases). V was cut by 5 bases and J by 0 bases, with 10 bases left in between. The germline CDR1 and CDR2 sequences are SQVTM and ANQGSEA. CDR3 length equals 13 residues. CDR3 DNA: TGCAGCGTTTTGGACAGTCCTAACTATGGCTACACCTTC. It encodes CSVLDSPNYGYTF. Full variable domain (outside the CDR3, taken from reference TRBV29-1 and TRBJ1-2): SAVISQKPSRDICQRGTSLTIQCQVDSQVTMMFWYRQQPGQSLTLIATANQGSEATYESGFVIDKFPISRPNLTFSTLTVSNMSPEDSSIYLCSVLDSPNYGYTFGSGTRLTVV.

The chain couples TRBV6-5 to TRBJ2-3; 13 bases align to TRBD2. This CDR3 has 15 amino acids. V shed 2 bases and J 8 bases; nucleotides not matched to a gene: 4. Germline V gene lookup returns CDR1 MNHEY and CDR2 SVGAGI. The DNA for the CDR3 is TGTGCCAGCAGTTACCGACTAGCGGGAGGCGGTACGCAGTATTTT. This encodes CASSYRLAGGGTQYF.

This clone was detected only once. The chain combines TRBV6-5 with TRBJ2-3; 13 nucleotides align to TRBD2. The CDR3 loop spans 14 amino acids. Per the germline V gene, CDR1 is MNHEY and CDR2 is SVGAGI. Germline trimming cut 5 bases from V and 9 bases from J; bases unmatched to any gene: 5. In DNA form, the CDR3 reads TGTGCCAGCAGTAAACCGGGACTAGCGGGAACGCAGTATTTT. It is translated as CASSKPGLAGTQYF.

The chain joins TRBV7-2 to TRBJ2-2; D tentatively fits TRBD1 or TRBD2 (5 bases each). The germline V gene encodes CDR1 SGHTA and CDR2 FQGNSA. The V end was cut by 5 bases, the J end by 2 bases, with 18 bases between. The length of the CDR3 is 17 residues. The CDR3 reads CASSRTPGRGNTGELFF. The CDR3 bases are TGTGCCAGCAGCCGGACCCCGGGACGGGGTAACACCGGGGAGCTGTTTTTT.

The rearrangement joins TRBV19 to TRBJ2-3, with 8 bases matching TRBD2. Unmatched junction bases numbered 1, after V lost 4 bases and J lost 4 bases. The CDR3 loop spans 13 amino acids. CDR1 and CDR2 (germline): LNHDA, SQIVND (reference sequence). CDR3 sequence (DNA): TGTGCCAGTAGTAGGACTAGCCCAGATACGCAGTATTTT. It yields the protein CASSRTSPDTQYF.

This clone appeared a single time. This chain uses TRBV7-3 with TRBJ2-1; 11 nucleotides match TRBD2. Germline V gives CDR1 SGHTA, CDR2 FQGTGA. The J segment lost 5 bases and the V segment lost 5 bases, leaving 5 bases of the junction unmatched. The CDR3 totals 15 residues. CDR3 region: CASSLLAGENNEQFF. The CDR3 coding sequence is TGTGCCAGCAGCCTACTAGCGGGGGAGAACAATGAGCAGTTCTTC.

The rearrangement uses TRBV28 and TRBJ2-7, with a weak D call TRBD2 (5 bases). Germline V gene sequence: CDR1 MDHEN, CDR2 SYDVKM. V lost 1 base, J lost 3 bases, and 13 bases lay in between. The CDR3 is 15 amino acids. The CDR3 sequence: CASSLFGEVLYEQYF. For the CDR3, the DNA is TGTGCCAGCAGTTTATTCGGGGAAGTCCTCTACGAGCAGTACTTC. Full variable domain (rest looked up from reference TRBV28 and TRBJ2-7): DVKVTQSSRYLVKRTGEKVFLECVQDMDHENMFWYRQDPGLGLRLIYFSYDVKMKEKGDIPEGYSVSREKKERFSLILESASTNQTSMYLCASSLFGEVLYEQYFGPGTRLTVT.

This chain uses TRBV7-9 with TRBJ1-2; D perhaps matches TRBD1 (5 bases). Germline CDR1 is SEHNR and CDR2 is FQNEAQ (reference sequence). V was cut by 0 bases and J by 5 bases, with 10 bases left in between. This CDR3 region has 14 residues. CDR3 nucleotides: TGTGCCAGCAGCTTAGCGTTTGGGGCGTATGGCTACACCTTC. This encodes CASSLAFGAYGYTF.

This chain uses TRBV2 with TRBJ1-2; D is possibly TRBD1 (5 bases). Trimming removed 4 bases from V and 8 bases from J, with 14 bases in between. The germline gives CDR1 SNHLY, CDR2 FYNNEI. The CDR3 totals 13 residues. The CDR3 coding sequence is TGTGCCAGCAGTGGAGACAGCGTCGGAGGCTACACCTTC. It yields the protein CASSGDSVGGYTF. The whole variable domain, filled in from reference TRBV2 and TRBJ1-2, reads EPEVTQTPSHQVTQMGQEVILRCVPISNHLYFYWYRQILGQKVEFLVSFYNNEISEKSEIFDDQFSVERPDGSNFTLKIRSTKLEDSAMYFCASSGDSVGGYTFGSGTRLTVV.

The table lists this clone with a count of one. The V call is TRBV7-2, the J call TRBJ1-1; D may be TRBD1 (5 bases). Germline-derived CDR1 and CDR2 are SGHTA and FQGNSA. This CDR3 region has 14 residues. The V and J ends lost 3 bases and 1 base respectively, with 9 bases between them. CDR3 protein: CASSLGGANTEAFF. The CDR3 DNA sequence: TGTGCCAGCAGCTTGGGGGGAGCGAACACTGAAGCTTTCTTT.

The rearrangement links TRBV18 to TRBJ2-2; D perhaps matches TRBD2 (6 bases). CDR3 size: 15 residues. V shed 6 bases and J shed 3 bases, with 14 bases lying between them. Germline assignment: CDR1 KGHSH and CDR2 LQKENI. The CDR3 loop reads CASSGTGSYTGELFF. CDR3 nucleotides: TGTGCCAGCTCCGGGACTGGGAGCTACACCGGGGAGCTGTTTTTT.

The chain combines TRBV28 with TRBJ1-2, with D hard to call. Trimming removed 2 bases at V and 8 bases at J, with 15 bases between. Germline V CDR1 and CDR2: MDHEN, SYDVKM. This CDR3 has 14 residues. Here the CDR3 DNA reads TGTGCCAGCAGTTTAGGGTCCGATATTTGGGGCTACACCTTC. As protein: CASSLGSDIWGYTF.